The following is a T cell receptor beta chain sequence with its context. No antigen is known for it. Germline V gives CDR1 KGHSH, CDR2 LQKENI. Between the trimmed V and J ends, which lost 2 bases and 1 base, there was a span of 8 bases. The CDR3 totals 14 residues. These data are taken from a study of cytomegalovirus exposure and HLA in healthy donors. Study-level points and caveats: The study recorded 164 TCR beta chains that were cytomegalovirus-associated. In vitro testing confirmed three CMV-associated chains as specific for CMV antigens.

The assay was immunoSEQ multiplex PCR, and TCRdb's table has in-frame clones only and misses some. Here the sample spans roughly 45,000 clones, around 90% being singletons. The chain couples TRBV18 to TRBJ1-1, with D unresolved. Sequencing used PBMCs. The source of this sequence is a man aged 18 to 35 in good health and CMV-seronegative. CDR3 in DNA: TGTGCCAGCTCACCAAGTGGAGAGAACACTGAAGCTTTCTTT. The encoded protein is CASSPSGENTEAFF.